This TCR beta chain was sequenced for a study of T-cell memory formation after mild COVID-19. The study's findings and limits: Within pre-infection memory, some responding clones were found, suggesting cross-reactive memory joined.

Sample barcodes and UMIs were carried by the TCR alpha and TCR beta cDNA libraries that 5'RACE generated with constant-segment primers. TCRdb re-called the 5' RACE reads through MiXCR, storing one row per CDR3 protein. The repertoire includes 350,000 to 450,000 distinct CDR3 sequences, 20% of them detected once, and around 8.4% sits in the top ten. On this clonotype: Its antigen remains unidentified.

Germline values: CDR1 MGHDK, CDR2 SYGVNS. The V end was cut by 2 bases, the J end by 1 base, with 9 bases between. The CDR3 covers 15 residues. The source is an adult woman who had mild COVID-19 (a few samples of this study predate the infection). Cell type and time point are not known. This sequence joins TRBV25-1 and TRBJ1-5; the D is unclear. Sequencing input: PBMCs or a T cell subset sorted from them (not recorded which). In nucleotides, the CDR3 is TGTGCCAGCAGTGAACCCGGGTCCAGCAATCAGCCCCAGCATTTT. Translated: CASSEPGSSNQPQHF.